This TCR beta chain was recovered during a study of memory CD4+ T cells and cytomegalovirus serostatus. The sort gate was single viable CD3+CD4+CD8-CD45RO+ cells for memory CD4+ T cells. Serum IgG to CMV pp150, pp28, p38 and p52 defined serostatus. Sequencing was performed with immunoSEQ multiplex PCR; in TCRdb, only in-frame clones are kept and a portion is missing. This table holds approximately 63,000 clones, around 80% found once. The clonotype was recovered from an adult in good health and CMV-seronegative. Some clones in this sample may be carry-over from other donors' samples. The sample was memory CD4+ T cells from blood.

CDR3 amino acids: CASSESTGETTGAFF. CDR3 coding DNA: TGTGCCAGCAGTGAATCGACAGGAGAGACCACGGGAGCTTTCTTT. The chain employs TRBV6-1 and TRBJ1-1, with a weak D call TRBD1 (6 bases). The V gene's germline CDR1 is MNHNS and CDR2 SASEGT. This CDR3 comprises 15 residues. Trimming shortened V by 2 bases and J by 10 bases, and 20 bases separated the two germline ends.